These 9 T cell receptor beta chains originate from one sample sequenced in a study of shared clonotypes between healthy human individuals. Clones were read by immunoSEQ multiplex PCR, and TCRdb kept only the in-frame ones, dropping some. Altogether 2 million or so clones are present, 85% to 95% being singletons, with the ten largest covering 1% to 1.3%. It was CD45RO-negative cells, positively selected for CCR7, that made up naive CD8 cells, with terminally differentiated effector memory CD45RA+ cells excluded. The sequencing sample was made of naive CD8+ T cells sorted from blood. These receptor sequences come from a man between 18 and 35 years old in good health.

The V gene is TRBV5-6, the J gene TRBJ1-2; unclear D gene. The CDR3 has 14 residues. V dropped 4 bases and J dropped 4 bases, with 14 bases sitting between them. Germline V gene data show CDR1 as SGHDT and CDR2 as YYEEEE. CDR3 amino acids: CASSQPGKGYGYTF. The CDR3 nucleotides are TGTGCCAGCAGCCAACCGGGGAAGGGCTATGGCTACACCTTC.

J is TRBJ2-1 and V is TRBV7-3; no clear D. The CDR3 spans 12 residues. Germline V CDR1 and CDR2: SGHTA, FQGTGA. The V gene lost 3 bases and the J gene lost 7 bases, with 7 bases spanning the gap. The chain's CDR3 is CASSFDPNEQFF. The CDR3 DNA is TGTGCCAGCAGCTTTGACCCGAATGAGCAGTTCTTC. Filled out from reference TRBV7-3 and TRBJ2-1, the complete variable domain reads GAGVSQTPSNKVTEKGKYVELRCDPISGHTALYWYRQSLGQGPEFLIYFQGTGAADDSGLPNDRFFAVRPEGSVSTLKIQRTERGDSAVYLCASSFDPNEQFFGPGTRLTVL.

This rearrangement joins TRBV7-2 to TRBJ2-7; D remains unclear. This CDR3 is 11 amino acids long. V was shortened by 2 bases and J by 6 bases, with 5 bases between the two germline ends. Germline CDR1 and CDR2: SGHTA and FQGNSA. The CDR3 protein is CASSLNSEQYF. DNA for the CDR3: TGTGCCAGCAGCTTAAATTCCGAGCAGTACTTC.

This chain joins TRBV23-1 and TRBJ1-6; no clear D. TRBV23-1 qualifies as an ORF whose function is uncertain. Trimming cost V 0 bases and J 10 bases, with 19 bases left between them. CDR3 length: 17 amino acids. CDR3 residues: CASSQSRFPQLLSPLHF. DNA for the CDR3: TGCGCCAGCAGTCAATCGCGGTTCCCTCAGCTCTTATCACCCCTCCACTTT.

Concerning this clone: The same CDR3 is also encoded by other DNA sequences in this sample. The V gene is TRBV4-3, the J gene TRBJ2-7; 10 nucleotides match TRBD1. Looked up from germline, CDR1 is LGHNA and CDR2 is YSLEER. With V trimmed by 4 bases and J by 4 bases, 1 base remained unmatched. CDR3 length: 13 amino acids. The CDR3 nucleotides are TGCGCCAGCAGCCCGGACAGGGGGTACGAGCAGTACTTC. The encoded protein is CASSPDRGYEQYF.

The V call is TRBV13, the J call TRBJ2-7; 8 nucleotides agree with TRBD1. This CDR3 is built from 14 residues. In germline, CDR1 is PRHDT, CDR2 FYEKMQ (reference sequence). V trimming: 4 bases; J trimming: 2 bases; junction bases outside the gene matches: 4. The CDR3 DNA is TGTGCCAGCAGCTCATCGGGACAGGCCTACGAGCAGTACTTC. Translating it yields CASSSSGQAYEQYF.

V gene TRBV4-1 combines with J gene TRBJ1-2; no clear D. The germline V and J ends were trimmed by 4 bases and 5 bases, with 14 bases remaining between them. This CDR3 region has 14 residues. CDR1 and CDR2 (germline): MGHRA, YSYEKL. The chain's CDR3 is CASSLPRAPYGYTF. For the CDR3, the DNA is TGCGCCAGCAGCCTTCCGCGGGCCCCTTATGGCTACACCTTC.

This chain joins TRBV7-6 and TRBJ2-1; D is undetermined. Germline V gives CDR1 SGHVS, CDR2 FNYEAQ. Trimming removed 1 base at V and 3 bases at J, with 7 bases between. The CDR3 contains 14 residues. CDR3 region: CASSLDPGYNEQFF. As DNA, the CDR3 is TGTGCCAGCAGCTTAGATCCGGGCTACAATGAGCAGTTCTTC.

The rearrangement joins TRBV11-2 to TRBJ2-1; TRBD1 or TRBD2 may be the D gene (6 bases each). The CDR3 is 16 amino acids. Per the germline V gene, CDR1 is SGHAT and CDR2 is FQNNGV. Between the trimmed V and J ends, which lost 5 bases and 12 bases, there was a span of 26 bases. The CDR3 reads CASSGPPEGELSRQFF. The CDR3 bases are TGTGCCAGCAGCGGGCCCCCGGAGGGGGAGCTCTCGCGGCAGTTCTTC.